Each of the 8 T cell receptor beta chains below was sequenced from the same sample in a study of cytomegalovirus exposure and HLA in healthy donors. The PCR contained 60 Vbeta and 13 Jbeta primers. TCRdb's table, derived via immunoSEQ multiplex PCR, lists solely in-frame clones and lacks some. The sample records 43,000 or so clones, roughly 80% being singletons. Sequencing used PBMCs. The receptors were gathered from a man aged 25 to 40 in good health and CMV-seronegative.

A note on this clone: The sample carries other DNA sequences with the same CDR3. The chain joins TRBV7-2 to TRBJ2-3, with 7 positions matching TRBD2. The V gene end was trimmed by 0 bases and the J gene end by 3 bases; junction bases not matched to a gene: 3. CDR1 is SGHTA and CDR2 is FQGNSA in the germline V gene. The CDR3 runs 15 residues. The CDR3 loop reads CASSLAGGPTDTQYF. CDR3 sequence (DNA): TGTGCCAGCAGCTTAGCGGGAGGGCCGACAGATACGCAGTATTTT. The full variable domain, its missing parts supplied by reference TRBV7-2 and TRBJ2-3, is GAGVSQSPSNKVTEKGKDVELRCDPISGHTALYWYRQSLGQGLEFLIYFQGNSAPDKSGLPSDRFSAERTGGSVSTLTIQRTQQEDSAVYLCASSLAGGPTDTQYFGPGTRLTVL.

V usage is TRBV11-2 and J usage is TRBJ2-3; 8 bases agree with TRBD1. The ends lost 8 bases at V and 3 bases at J; junction bases unmatched: 7. This CDR3 is 14 amino acids long. Germline V CDR1 and CDR2: SGHAT, FQNNGV. CDR3 protein: CASRGQAETDTQYF. Here the CDR3 DNA reads TGTGCCAGCCGGGGACAGGCAGAAACAGATACGCAGTATTTT.

This clone was observed once. The genes are TRBV4-2 and TRBJ2-7; TRBD2 matches 11 bases. The CDR3 extends over 16 amino acids. Germline CDR1 is LGHNA and CDR2 is YNFKEQ. Trimming took 2 bases from V and 5 from J; bases not matched to a gene: 8. The CDR3 loop reads CASSQLAGGPVNEQYF. In DNA form, the CDR3 reads TGTGCCAGCAGCCAATTAGCGGGAGGGCCTGTCAACGAGCAGTACTTC.

In this sample, this clone turned up once. The gene calls are TRBV6-5 and TRBJ2-1, with D hard to call. Per germline, CDR1 MNHEY and CDR2 SVGAGI. This CDR3 contains 14 residues. V was trimmed by 5 bases and J by 5 bases, leaving 13 bases between them. The CDR3 coding sequence is TGTGCCAGCAGTAAAACCCGAGGAGACAATGAGCAGTTCTTC. It translates to CASSKTRGDNEQFF.

The V and J genes are TRBV15 and TRBJ2-3; no reliable D call. With 0 bases removed from V and 9 bases from J, the gap between germline ends came to 13 bases. Germline assignment: CDR1 LNHNV and CDR2 YYDKDF (reference sequence). CDR3 length equals 14 residues. The DNA of the CDR3 is TGTGCCACCAGCAGAGAATACGAACATCTGACGCAGTATTTT. Residues: CATSREYEHLTQYF.

V usage is TRBV27 and J usage is TRBJ2-3; 8 positions match TRBD2. The CDR3 runs to 15 residues. Germline V CDR1 and CDR2: MNHEY, SMNVEV (reference sequence). V lost 5 bases, J lost 5 bases, and 9 bases stayed unmatched. CDR3: CASSPRWTSRDTQYF. The CDR3 DNA reads TGTGCCAGCAGTCCCCGCTGGACTAGCCGAGATACGCAGTATTTT.

As for this clone: Relative to the germline gene, one junction end is altered; a read error may explain this. The rearrangement joins TRBV10-2 to TRBJ2-3, with a possible D match to TRBD2 (5 bases). This CDR3 contains 11 residues. Germline CDR1 and CDR2: WSHSY and SAAADI. CDR3 protein: CANSELETQYF. The CDR3 DNA reads as TGCGCCAACAGTGAACTAGAAACGCAGTATTTT.

As DNA, the CDR3 is TGTGCCAGCAGCTTGGCCGGGTGGAGCAATCAGCCCCAGCATTTT. Translation: CASSLAGWSNQPQHF. The chain combines TRBV5-8 with TRBJ1-5; D remains unclear. Between the trimmed V and J ends, which lost 0 bases and 1 base, there was a span of 8 bases. CDR1 and CDR2 from the germline V gene are SGHTS and YDEGEE. The CDR3 is made up of 15 amino acids.